The entry below gives a single TCR beta chain sequence along with its context. Its antigen is currently unknown. From germline, CDR1 is WNHNN and CDR2 SYGVQD (reference sequence). The germline V and J ends were trimmed by 3 bases and 3 bases, with 8 bases remaining between them. The CDR3 has 13 amino acids. Combining CD45RO+ cells with CCR7-negative CD45RA+ TemRA cells gave CD8 memory. The data belong to a study of shared clonotypes between healthy human individuals. Study-wide results and caveats: Deeper or shallower sequencing was expected to change how clonotypes are shared among donors.

Researchers divided each subset's genomic DNA evenly across several immunoSEQ plates. The method was immunoSEQ multiplex PCR; TCRdb's version includes in-frame clones alone and lacks a portion of them. The profile shows approximately 100,000 clones, roughly 70% of them singletons. The receptor was derived from a woman aged 25 to 39 in good health. Sequences were obtained from memory CD8+ T cells sorted from blood. The subset: CD45RO+ cells pooled with CCR7-negative TemRA cells. This chain uses TRBV10-1 with TRBJ1-1; maybe TRBD1 (6 bases). CDR3 DNA: TGCGCCAGCAGTGAAAACAGGGACACTGAAGCTTTCTTT. This encodes CASSENRDTEAFF.